These T cell receptor beta chains were read from a single sample in a study of cytomegalovirus exposure and HLA in healthy donors. Profiled with immunoSEQ multiplex PCR; TCRdb holds only in-frame clones, not every one. Counted here are 150,000 or so clones, less than 85% occurring once; the ten biggest clones make up roughly 4.5%. Sequencing used PBMCs. These receptors originate from a man aged 18 to 30 in good health and CMV-seropositive. CDR3s include the opening cysteine and the closing phenylalanine or tryptophan.

V gene: TRBV18
J gene: TRBJ1-3
CDR3 protein: CASSPQQGLSGNTIYF

V gene: TRBV7-9
J gene: TRBJ1-1
CDR3 protein: CASSLGDRAMNTEAFF

V gene: TRBV29-1
J gene: TRBJ1-1
CDR3 protein: CSVVLEATEAFF

V gene: TRBV28
J gene: TRBJ1-2
CDR3 protein: CASSSTVSYGYTF

V gene: TRBV19
J gene: TRBJ2-2
CDR3 protein: CASSIAQANTGELFF

V gene: TRBV29-1
J gene: TRBJ2-3
CDR3 protein: CSVETGAGSDTQYF

V gene: TRBV21-1
J gene: TRBJ1-5
CDR3 protein: CASSNLSGGIMGSSLSFGNQPQHF

V gene: TRBV19
J gene: TRBJ1-5
CDR3 protein: CASSIFGRGGQPQHF

V gene: TRBV7-9
J gene: TRBJ2-5
CDR3 protein: CASSSLRAGLQQETQYF

V gene: TRBV25-1
J gene: TRBJ2-7
CDR3 protein: CASSETGTDHEQYF

V gene: TRBV7-2
J gene: TRBJ1-5
CDR3 protein: CASSLQGNQPQHF

V gene: TRBV5-4
J gene: TRBJ2-7
CDR3 protein: CASSLGQGRDEQYF

V gene: TRBV2
J gene: TRBJ1-4
CDR3 protein: CASSGQGSNQKLFF

V gene: TRBV28
J gene: TRBJ1-1
CDR3 protein: CASALELDFEAFF

V gene: TRBV20-1
J gene: TRBJ2-7
CDR3 protein: CSGPWGDEQYF

V gene: TRBV5-1
J gene: TRBJ2-2
CDR3 protein: CASSLAVRATGELFF

V gene: TRBV6-6
J gene: TRBJ1-5
CDR3 protein: CASSYSHPDTFQHF

V gene: TRBV5-1
J gene: TRBJ1-4
CDR3 protein: CASSLDGTDEKLFF

V gene: TRBV28
J gene: TRBJ2-7
CDR3 protein: CASSSFQGRQYF

V gene: TRBV29-1
J gene: TRBJ2-5
CDR3 protein: CSVEPGGQQETQYF

V gene: TRBV27
J gene: TRBJ2-1
CDR3 protein: CASSLLALDQNEQFF

V gene: TRBV6-5
J gene: TRBJ2-7
CDR3 protein: CASSPTGGSYEQYF

V gene: TRBV9
J gene: TRBJ2-7
CDR3 protein: CASNSGQGWDEQYF

V gene: TRBV28
J gene: TRBJ2-2
CDR3 protein: CASSLYFTGAGELFF

V gene: TRBV27
J gene: TRBJ2-3
CDR3 protein: CASSVQGSTDTQYF

V gene: TRBV10-2
J gene: TRBJ1-1
CDR3 protein: CASSVGTGGMNTEAFF

V gene: TRBV21-1
J gene: TRBJ1-5
CDR3 protein: CASSKCSGSGNQPQHF